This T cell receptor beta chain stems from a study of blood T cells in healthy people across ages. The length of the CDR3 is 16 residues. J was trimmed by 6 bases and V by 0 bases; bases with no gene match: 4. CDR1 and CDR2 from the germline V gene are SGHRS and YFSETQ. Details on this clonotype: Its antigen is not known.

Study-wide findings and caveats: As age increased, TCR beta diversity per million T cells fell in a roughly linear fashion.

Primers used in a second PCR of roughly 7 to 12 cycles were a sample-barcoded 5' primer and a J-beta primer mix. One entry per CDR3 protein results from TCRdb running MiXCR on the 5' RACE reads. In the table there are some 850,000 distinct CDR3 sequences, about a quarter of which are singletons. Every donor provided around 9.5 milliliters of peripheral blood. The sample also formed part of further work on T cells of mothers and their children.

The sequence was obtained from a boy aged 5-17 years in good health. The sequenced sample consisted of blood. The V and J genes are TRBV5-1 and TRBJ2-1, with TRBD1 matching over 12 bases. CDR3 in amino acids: CASSLVGTGGPNEQFF. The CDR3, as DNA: TGCGCCAGCAGCTTGGTAGGGACAGGGGGCCCCAATGAGCAGTTCTTC.